This entry concerns a single TCR beta chain. This record belongs to a study of multiple sclerosis patients with progressive multifocal leukoencephalopathy. The CDR3 totals 17 residues. Germline V gene data show CDR1 as SEHNR and CDR2 as FQNEAQ (reference sequence). The ends were cut back, 1 base at V and 3 bases at J, with 18 bases in the middle. The time point denotes: before natalizumab initiation. Prior interferon beta treatment was universal, and the PML patients were all female. T0 blood was collected before the first natalizumab infusion. This was a survey-level run. Measured with immunoSEQ multiplex PCR; TCRdb has only the in-frame clones, and not every one. Counted here are fewer than 40,000 clones, around 89% occurring once; the ten biggest clones make up roughly 1.5%.

The genes are TRBV7-9 and TRBJ1-1; D not resolved. The sample comprised PBMCs. This sequence was found in a human donor with multiple sclerosis. The CDR3 DNA is TGTGCCAGCAGCTTAGATAACGTGGCTCGCAGGTACACTGAAGCTTTCTTT. Translated: CASSLDNVARRYTEAFF.